Each of the 19 T cell receptor beta chains below was sequenced from the same sample in a study of shared clonotypes between healthy human individuals. Generated by immunoSEQ multiplex PCR, the TCRdb table keeps only in-frame clones and is missing some. The profile shows a few hundred thousand clones, approximately 96% of them singletons. Sample: memory CD8+ T cells sorted from blood. As for subset: CD45RO+ cells pooled with CCR7-negative TemRA cells. These receptor sequences come from a man aged 30 to 45 in good health.

V is TRBV11-2 and J is TRBJ2-2; 7 nucleotides match TRBD1. Germline V gives CDR1 SGHAT, CDR2 FQNNGV. The trim removed 4 bases at V and 8 bases at J, leaving 13 bases unmatched. CDR3 length: 16 amino acids. In nucleotides, the CDR3 is TGTGCCAGCAGCTCCGGGACAGTACACCAAAGGGGGGAGCTGTTTTTT. Residues: CASSSGTVHQRGELFF.

The genes are TRBV10-1 and TRBJ2-2; D possibly matches TRBD1 or TRBD2 (5 bases each). The V end lost 6 bases, the J end lost 6 bases, and 14 bases lay between the germline ends. There are 14 residues in the CDR3. The germline V gene encodes CDR1 WNHNN and CDR2 SYGVQD (reference sequence). The CDR3 DNA is TGCGCCAGCAGAGGGACCCCTAGGGCCGGGGAGCTGTTTTTT. As protein: CASRGTPRAGELFF.

The V and J genes are TRBV19 and TRBJ2-1, with 8 bases that match TRBD2. This CDR3 spans 12 amino acids. The germline V gene encodes CDR1 LNHDA and CDR2 SQIVND (reference sequence). V lost 6 bases to trimming and J lost 12 bases; unmatched junction nucleotides: 7. The CDR3: CASSFSGTGQFF. The CDR3 bases are TGTGCCAGTAGCTTTAGCGGGACGGGGCAGTTCTTC.

The V gene is TRBV6-5, the J gene TRBJ2-7; TRBD1 aligns across 8 bases. V shed 11 bases and J 2 bases; nucleotides not matched to a gene: 8. The germline gives CDR1 MNHEY, CDR2 SVGAGI. The CDR3 is 13 residues long. CDR3 bases: TGTGCCGTATCGGGACAGGATCCCTACGAGCAGTACTTC. Protein: CAVSGQDPYEQYF.

The V call is TRBV5-4, the J call TRBJ2-3, with TRBD1 as a possible D gene (6 bases). V lost 4 bases, J lost 5 bases, and 20 bases lay in between. The CDR3 covers 16 residues. Germline V lookup: CDR1 SGHNT, CDR2 YYREEE (reference sequence). As DNA, the CDR3 is TGTGCCAGCAGCCTCTCCGGGAAACAGGGAAGAGATACGCAGTATTTT. Its protein product is CASSLSGKQGRDTQYF.

The genes are TRBV30 and TRBJ2-4; D may be TRBD1 (6 bases). Trimming took 3 bases from V and 2 from J, leaving 8 bases between them. The CDR3 has 13 amino acids. Germline V gene lookup returns CDR1 GTSNPN and CDR2 SVGIG (reference sequence). The DNA for the CDR3 is TGTGCCTGGAGACAGGGAACCAAAAACATTCAGTACTTC. Protein product: CAWRQGTKNIQYF.

The V gene is TRBV6-5, the J gene TRBJ2-7, with TRBD1 matching 10 bases. The CDR3 has 14 residues. The V segment lost 1 base and the J segment 3 bases; nucleotides outside the gene matches: 0. Per the germline V gene, CDR1 is MNHEY and CDR2 is SVGAGI. As DNA, the CDR3 is TGTGCCAGCAGTTACTGGACAGGGGGCTACGAGCAGTACTTC. This sequence encodes CASSYWTGGYEQYF.

The chain is built from TRBV5-4 and TRBJ2-1; 14 bases line up with TRBD2. The ends lost 3 bases at V and 10 bases at J; junction bases unmatched: 12. The CDR3 runs 17 residues. Germline V gene sequence: CDR1 SGHNT, CDR2 YYREEE (reference sequence). CDR3 nucleotide sequence: TGTGCCAGCAGCTCGCCACGGGGACTAGCGGGAGACGGGGAGCAGTTCTTC. Translation gives CASSSPRGLAGDGEQFF.

The chain recombines TRBV25-1 with TRBJ2-1; TRBD2 matches 13 bases. J was trimmed by 0 bases and V by 9 bases; bases with no gene match: 2. The CDR3 totals 15 residues. Germline CDR1 and CDR2: MGHDK and SYGVNS. The DNA for the CDR3 is TGTGCCAGTCGGACTAGCGGGAGCTCCTACAATGAGCAGTTCTTC. Protein: CASRTSGSSYNEQFF.

V usage is TRBV20-1 and J usage is TRBJ1-4; 7 bases line up with TRBD1. The length of the CDR3 is 11 residues. The V gene end was trimmed by 7 bases and the J gene end by 7 bases; junction bases not matched to a gene: 3. Germline-derived CDR1 and CDR2 are DFQATT and SNEGSKA (reference sequence). This chain's CDR3 is CSGQGGEKLFF. Written as DNA, the CDR3 is TGCAGTGGACAGGGAGGTGAAAAACTGTTTTTT.

V is TRBV11-2 and J is TRBJ2-7, with D possibly TRBD2 on 6 matching bases. Germline-derived CDR1 and CDR2 are SGHAT and FQNNGV. The germline V and J ends were trimmed by 1 base and 5 bases, with 9 bases remaining between them. This CDR3 region has 13 residues. CDR3 protein: CASSLGVADEQYF. The CDR3 bases are TGTGCCAGCAGCTTAGGAGTAGCGGACGAGCAGTACTTC. Full variable domain (remainder filled in from reference TRBV11-2 and TRBJ2-7): EAGVAQSPRYKIIEKRQSVAFWCNPISGHATLYWYQQILGQGPKLLIQFQNNGVVDDSQLPKDRFSAERLKGVDSTLKIQPAKLEDSAVYLCASSLGVADEQYFGPGTRLTVT.

The chain carries TRBV7-9 and TRBJ2-5; D gene unclear. V lost 4 bases to trimming and J lost 4 bases, with 10 bases between them. Per the germline V gene, CDR1 is SEHNR and CDR2 is FQNEAQ (reference sequence). The length of the CDR3 is 13 residues. CDR3: CASSYRSVETQYF. The DNA of the CDR3 is TGTGCCAGCAGCTATCGGTCTGTAGAGACCCAGTACTTC.

The chain combines TRBV25-1 with TRBJ2-7, with 7 bases fitting TRBD2. Germline CDR1 is MGHDK and CDR2 is SYGVNS. V lost 1 base, J lost 2 bases, and 2 bases stayed unmatched. CDR3 length: 14 residues. This chain's CDR3 is CASSESSGAYEQYF. The CDR3 DNA reads as TGTGCCAGCAGTGAATCTAGCGGAGCCTACGAGCAGTACTTC.

The gene calls are TRBV6-1 and TRBJ2-7; D call uncertain. In germline, CDR1 is MNHNS, CDR2 SASEGT. The CDR3 runs 12 residues. Trimming shortened V by 7 bases and J by 2 bases, and 9 bases separated the two germline ends. Here the CDR3 reads CASTADPYEQYF. The CDR3 region has the DNA TGTGCCAGCACGGCGGATCCCTACGAGCAGTACTTC.

The chain combines TRBV4-1 with TRBJ2-7; D may be TRBD2 (6 bases). CDR1 and CDR2 from the germline V gene are MGHRA and YSYEKL. The length of the CDR3 is 15 residues. V lost 0 bases and J lost 4, with 13 bases in between. The DNA for the CDR3 is TGCGCCAGCAGCCAAGACGCGGGGTTTGGATACGAGCAGTACTTC. Amino acids: CASSQDAGFGYEQYF.

The chain has TRBV21-1 and TRBJ2-3; the table's D gene call, TRBD2, was not cross checked with the DNA. TRBV21-1 constitutes a pseudogene. This CDR3 has 19 residues. The CDR3 protein is CASSKRSRREGLYRDTQYF. The CDR3 region has the DNA TGTGCCAGCAGCAAACGGTCCCGGCGGGAGGGCCTGTATAGAGATACGCAGTATTTT.

V usage is TRBV6-1 and J usage is TRBJ1-4, with D perhaps TRBD1 (5 bases). Germline values: CDR1 MNHNS, CDR2 SASEGT. V lost 1 base, J lost 8 bases, and 5 bases lay in between. This CDR3 comprises 12 residues. The CDR3 region is CASSEGGEKLFF. Here the CDR3 DNA reads TGTGCCAGCAGTGAAGGGGGCGAAAAACTGTTTTTT.

The chain joins TRBV5-1 to TRBJ2-1; TRBD2 aligns across 8 bases. V trimming: 3 bases; J trimming: 4 bases; junction bases outside the gene matches: 6. Germline V lookup: CDR1 SGHRS, CDR2 YFSETQ. The CDR3 covers 15 residues. CDR3 in DNA: TGCGCCAGCAGCTCGCCGGGACTAGTGTACAATGAGCAGTTCTTC. Encoded protein: CASSSPGLVYNEQFF.

The V and J genes are TRBV4-2 and TRBJ2-1; perhaps TRBD2 as D (6 bases). The V end lost 1 base, the J end lost 2 bases, and 12 bases lay between the germline ends. CDR3 length: 16 residues. Per germline, CDR1 LGHNA and CDR2 YNFKEQ. The CDR3 here is CASSQALLATYNEQFF. Here the CDR3 DNA reads TGTGCCAGCAGCCAAGCTCTACTAGCCACCTACAATGAGCAGTTCTTC.